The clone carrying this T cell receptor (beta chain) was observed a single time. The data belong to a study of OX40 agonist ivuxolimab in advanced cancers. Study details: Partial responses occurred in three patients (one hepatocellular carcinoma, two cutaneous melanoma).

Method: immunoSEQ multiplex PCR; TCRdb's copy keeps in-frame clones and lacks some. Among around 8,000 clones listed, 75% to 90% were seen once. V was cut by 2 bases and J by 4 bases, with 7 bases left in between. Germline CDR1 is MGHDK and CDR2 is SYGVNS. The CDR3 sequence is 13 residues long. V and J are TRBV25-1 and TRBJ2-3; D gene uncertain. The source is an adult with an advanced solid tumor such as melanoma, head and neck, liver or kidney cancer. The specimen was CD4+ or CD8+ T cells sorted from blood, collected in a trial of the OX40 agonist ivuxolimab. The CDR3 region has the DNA TGTGCCAGCAGTGAAAGGTTCCCAGATACGCAGTATTTT. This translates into CASSERFPDTQYF.